This entry lists 30 T cell receptor beta chains sequenced from one sample in a study of blood T cell repertoires in COVID-19. This table comes from immunoSEQ multiplex PCR, and its TCRdb copy is limited to in-frame clones, with some not included. The data show 130,000 to 150,000 clones, roughly 89% seen once. The specimen was peripheral blood. The origin of the receptors is a woman aged 45-65 years with acute or convalescent COVID-19.

The chain links TRBV27 to TRBJ1-4; D remains ambiguous. Germline loops: CDR1 MNHEY, CDR2 SMNVEV (reference sequence). With 7 bases removed from V and 8 bases from J, the gap between germline ends came to 20 bases. This CDR3 spans 15 amino acids. The CDR3 DNA reads TGTGCCAGCACTCTTGGAGCGGGCTTTCGGGAAAAACTGTTTTTT. Translation gives CASTLGAGFREKLFF.

This clone was counted a few times. V and J are TRBV11-2 and TRBJ1-5, with 10 bases identical to TRBD1. Trimming at V came to 0 bases and at J to 4 bases, leaving 6 bases not matched to a gene. The CDR3 totals 17 residues. Germline V gene lookup returns CDR1 SGHAT and CDR2 FQNNGV. The CDR3 reads CASSLDIGQGGNQPQHF. The CDR3 region has the DNA TGTGCCAGCAGCTTAGATATCGGACAGGGGGGTAATCAGCCCCAGCATTTT.

The chain carries TRBV25-1 and TRBJ2-5, with 8 bases aligning to TRBD1. From germline, CDR1 is MGHDK and CDR2 SYGVNS. Losses at the gene ends were 6 bases for V and 10 bases for J; bases not matched to a gene: 1. This CDR3 comprises 10 residues. The CDR3 spells CASRQGVQYF. The CDR3, as DNA: TGTGCCAGCAGACAGGGGGTCCAGTACTTC.

The V gene is TRBV5-4, the J gene TRBJ2-3; 7 positions match TRBD2. The CDR3 contains 16 residues. From germline, CDR1 is SGHNT and CDR2 YYREEE (reference sequence). With V trimmed by 3 bases and J by 0 bases, 7 bases remained unmatched. CDR3 residues: CASSSSLRGSTDTQYF. In nucleotides, the CDR3 is TGTGCCAGCAGCTCCTCCTTGCGGGGGAGCACAGATACGCAGTATTTT.

V and J are TRBV30 and TRBJ1-2; 10 nucleotides align to TRBD1. Germline V gene lookup returns CDR1 GTSNPN and CDR2 SVGIG (reference sequence). The ends lost 5 bases at V and 11 bases at J; junction bases unmatched: 11. This CDR3 comprises 13 residues. In nucleotides, the CDR3 is TGTGCCTGGCTACCCTGGACAGGGGGGGCTTACACCTTC. Its translation is CAWLPWTGGAYTF. Supplemented by reference TRBV30 and TRBJ1-2, the full variable domain reads SQTIHQWPATLVQPVGSPLSLECTVEGTSNPNLYWYRQAAGRGLQLLFYSVGIGQISSEVPQNLSASRPQDRQFILSSKKLLLSDSGFYLCAWLPWTGGAYTFGSGTRLTVV.

The chain recombines TRBV2 with TRBJ1-1, with D possibly being TRBD1 (6 bases). V was cut by 3 bases and J by 5 bases, with 13 bases left in between. This CDR3 spans 14 amino acids. Looked up from germline, CDR1 is SNHLY and CDR2 is FYNNEI. The CDR3 region is CASSDTGSETEAFF. Here the CDR3 DNA reads TGTGCCAGCAGTGATACAGGGAGTGAAACTGAAGCTTTCTTT.

The rearrangement joins TRBV6-6 to TRBJ1-1, with 8 bases aligning to TRBD1. The CDR3 loop spans 14 amino acids. CDR1 MNHNY and CDR2 SVGAGI come from the germline V gene (reference sequence). V gave up 4 bases and J gave up 3 bases; unmatched junction bases: 4. The CDR3 DNA reads TGTGCCAGCAGTTCCGGACAGGGTTACACTGAAGCTTTCTTT. It yields the protein CASSSGQGYTEAFF.

This chain joins TRBV4-2 and TRBJ2-1; 12 bases map to TRBD2. The CDR3 contains 18 residues. V lost 1 base and J lost 6; bases outside the gene matches: 10. Germline lookup yields CDR1 LGHNA and CDR2 YNFKEQ. The CDR3 nucleotides read TGTGCCAGCAGCCAAGGACATCTAGCGGGAGGGCCCCGCAATGAGCAGTTCTTC. This sequence encodes CASSQGHLAGGPRNEQFF.

This chain joins TRBV6-1 and TRBJ1-5; maybe TRBD1 (5 bases). The CDR3 has 16 amino acids. Germline V gene lookup returns CDR1 MNHNS and CDR2 SASEGT. V lost 3 bases and J lost 6, with 18 bases in between. The CDR3 coding sequence is TGTGCCAGCAGTGAGCATCCCCCAGGGTCCGGTCAGCCCCAGCATTTT. This translates into CASSEHPPGSGQPQHF.

With respect to this clone: Other DNA sequences within the sample encode an identical CDR3. The rearrangement joins TRBV7-3 to TRBJ2-1; 9 bases are shared with TRBD2. This CDR3 is built from 15 residues. After removal of 5 bases from V and 0 bases from J, the junction contained 2 bases not matched to a gene. Germline V CDR1 and CDR2: SGHTA, FQGTGA. The CDR3 sequence is CASSLSGSSYNEQFF. The CDR3 DNA reads as TGTGCCAGCAGCCTTAGCGGGAGCTCCTACAATGAGCAGTTCTTC.

This clone was seen only once. The V and J genes are TRBV10-3 and TRBJ2-7; a weak D match, TRBD1 (5 bases). The germline V gene has CDR1 ENHRY and CDR2 SYGVKD. With 4 bases removed from V and 3 bases from J, the gap between germline ends came to 7 bases. The CDR3 is 12 amino acids. CDR3 protein: CAISVQDYEQYF. CDR3 nucleotide sequence: TGTGCCATCAGTGTACAGGACTACGAGCAGTACTTC.

The J gene is TRBJ2-7, the V gene TRBV29-1, with TRBD1 matching 11 bases. The CDR3 is made up of 15 amino acids. Losses at the gene ends were 8 bases for V and 1 base for J; bases not matched to a gene: 10. In germline, CDR1 is SQVTM, CDR2 ANQGSEA. The CDR3 protein is CSTFTGTGGSYEQYF. The DNA of the CDR3 is TGCAGCACCTTCACCGGGACAGGGGGTTCCTACGAGCAGTACTTC.

This clone occurred many times. The chain employs TRBV25-1 and TRBJ2-3; D is possibly TRBD1 (5 bases). This CDR3 spans 13 amino acids. CDR1 and CDR2 from the germline V gene are MGHDK and SYGVNS. Trimming removed 9 bases at V and 0 bases at J, with 10 bases between. CDR3 in DNA: TGTGCCAGTGGACACCCTAGCACAGATACGCAGTATTTT. Its translation is CASGHPSTDTQYF.

V usage is TRBV5-4 and J usage is TRBJ1-6; 8 nucleotides agree with TRBD1. CDR1 and CDR2 (germline): SGHNT, YYREEE (reference sequence). The CDR3 runs to 14 residues. J lost 9 bases, V lost 3 bases, and 5 bases had no gene match. The CDR3 reads CASSSTGVGSPLHF. CDR3 in DNA: TGTGCCAGCAGCTCGACAGGGGTTGGTTCACCCCTCCACTTT.

This clone was seen a single time. This rearrangement joins TRBV19 to TRBJ1-2; D is possibly TRBD1 (6 bases). Between the trimmed V and J ends, which lost 5 bases and 1 base, there was a span of 17 bases. Germline CDR1 reads LNHDA; CDR2 reads SQIVND (reference sequence). The CDR3 is 16 amino acids. The CDR3 DNA reads as TGTGCCAGTAGTCCGAACCCACAGGGATATAACTATGGCTACACCTTC. It codes for CASSPNPQGYNYGYTF.

This clone was seen once. The rearrangement links TRBV11-2 to TRBJ1-2; 10 bases match TRBD1. The CDR3 runs to 17 residues. V trimming: 3 bases; J trimming: 7 bases; junction bases outside the gene matches: 14. Germline assignment: CDR1 SGHAT and CDR2 FQNNGV. The CDR3 sequence is CASSFRDRGSPFGGYTF. Written as DNA, the CDR3 is TGTGCCAGCAGCTTTAGGGACAGGGGATCGCCCTTCGGTGGCTACACCTTC.

The J gene is TRBJ1-6, the V gene TRBV18; D gene uncertain. This CDR3 has 12 amino acids. Germline V gene data show CDR1 as KGHSH and CDR2 as LQKENI. With 5 bases removed from V and 6 bases from J, the gap between germline ends came to 5 bases. CDR3 amino acids: CASSGSNSPLHF. The CDR3 DNA follows: TGTGCCAGCTCAGGGAGTAATTCACCCCTCCACTTT.

The chain carries TRBV12-3 or TRBV12-4 and TRBJ2-3; D may be TRBD1 (6 bases). Trimming cost V 8 bases and J 8 bases, with 11 bases left between them. The CDR3 loop spans 11 amino acids. CDR3 in DNA: TGTGCCAGCGGAGTACAGGGTACGCAGTATTTT. Translated: CASGVQGTQYF.

This clone was seen once. The chain recombines TRBV11-2 with TRBJ2-7; D gene uncertain. Trimming took off 5 bases at V and 3 bases at J, with 8 bases between the two ends. Germline V gene sequence: CDR1 SGHAT, CDR2 FQNNGV. This CDR3 has 12 residues. The CDR3 DNA sequence: TGTGCCAGCAGCCGGTCGAACTACGAGCAGTACTTC. The encoded protein is CASSRSNYEQYF.

V and J are TRBV19 and TRBJ1-3, with TRBD1 identical over 7 bases. The CDR3 totals 14 residues. V trimming: 7 bases; J trimming: 0 bases; junction bases outside the gene matches: 3. The germline V gene encodes CDR1 LNHDA and CDR2 SQIVND (reference sequence). Here the CDR3 DNA reads TGTGCCAGTAAGGGACAGAGCTCTGGAAACACCATATATTTT. Translating gives CASKGQSSGNTIYF.

The chain carries TRBV5-1 and TRBJ2-7; D perhaps matches TRBD1 (6 bases). CDR3 length: 14 amino acids. V was trimmed by 0 bases and J by 7 bases, leaving 14 bases between them. Germline assignment: CDR1 SGHRS and CDR2 YFSETQ. The CDR3 DNA follows: TGCGCCAGCAGCTTGGGGTTGATAGGGGGAGAGCAGTACTTC. Translation: CASSLGLIGGEQYF.

This clone was observed a few times. V gene TRBV11-2 combines with J gene TRBJ1-4; D is unclear. Looked up from germline, CDR1 is SGHAT and CDR2 is FQNNGV. The V and J ends lost 2 bases and 5 bases respectively, with 9 bases between them. The CDR3 has 14 amino acids. The CDR3 region is CASSLLGGNEKLFF. As DNA, the CDR3 is TGTGCCAGCAGCTTACTAGGTGGGAATGAAAAACTGTTTTTT. The variable domain in full, with the rest retrieved from reference TRBV11-2 and TRBJ1-4, is EAGVAQSPRYKIIEKRQSVAFWCNPISGHATLYWYQQILGQGPKLLIQFQNNGVVDDSQLPKDRFSAERLKGVDSTLKIQPAKLEDSAVYLCASSLLGGNEKLFFGSGTQLSVL.

CDR3 sequence (DNA): TGTGCCTGGACCCAGCCGGCGGCGAGACTATCAGATACGCAGTATTTT. Residues: CAWTQPAARLSDTQYF. The chain is built from TRBV30 and TRBJ2-3, with a tentative D call TRBD2 (5 bases). Between the trimmed V and J ends, which lost 4 bases and 4 bases, there was a span of 21 bases. The CDR3 has 16 residues. CDR1 and CDR2 (germline): GTSNPN, SVGIG (reference sequence).

The V and J genes are TRBV7-8 and TRBJ2-2; a weak D match, TRBD2 (5 bases). The CDR3 extends over 13 amino acids. Germline V gene data show CDR1 as SGHVS and CDR2 as FQNEAQ. The germline V and J ends were trimmed by 2 bases and 5 bases, with 6 bases remaining between them. CDR3 DNA: TGTGCCAGCAGCTTAAGGAGGACCGGGGAGCTGTTTTTT. Translation: CASSLRRTGELFF.

The V gene is TRBV30, the J gene TRBJ2-1; D uncertain. This CDR3 is built from 12 residues. Germline loops: CDR1 GTSNPN, CDR2 SVGIG (reference sequence). Trimming removed 2 bases at V and 7 bases at J, with 9 bases between. CDR3: CAWSLSGNEQFF. Here the CDR3 DNA reads TGTGCCTGGAGTCTGTCGGGTAATGAGCAGTTCTTC.

This chain joins TRBV11-2 and TRBJ1-2; D is unresolved. Trimming left V 0 bases short and J 0 bases short, with 11 bases between. Germline-derived CDR1 and CDR2 are SGHAT and FQNNGV. The length of the CDR3 is 16 residues. The CDR3: CASSLDQMGSNYGYTF. CDR3 DNA sequence: TGTGCCAGCAGCTTAGATCAAATGGGCTCTAACTATGGCTACACCTTC.

V is TRBV6-5 and J is TRBJ2-1, with 9 bases aligning to TRBD2. V shed 6 bases, J shed 4 bases, and the junction held 4 bases outside the gene matches. Germline values: CDR1 MNHEY, CDR2 SVGAGI. The CDR3 contains 14 residues. CDR3 sequence reads: CASSALAGYNEQFF. The CDR3 DNA is TGTGCCAGCAGCGCGCTAGCGGGATACAATGAGCAGTTCTTC.

The chain has TRBV7-6 and TRBJ2-7, with 11 positions matching TRBD2. The CDR3 consists of 15 residues. V dropped 5 bases and J dropped 0; count of bases not matched to a gene: 3. Germline V gives CDR1 SGHVS, CDR2 FNYEAQ. The DNA of the CDR3 is TGTGCCAGCAGCCCCGGGACTAGCGGCTCCTACGAGCAGTACTTC. Encoded protein: CASSPGTSGSYEQYF.

The chain carries TRBV10-2 and TRBJ2-1; 8 nucleotides match TRBD1. V lost 6 bases and J lost 4; bases outside the gene matches: 8. The CDR3 loop spans 15 amino acids. The germline V gene has CDR1 WSHSY and CDR2 SAAADI. Here the CDR3 reads CASSLYRGLYNEQFF. The DNA for the CDR3 is TGCGCCAGCAGCCTCTACAGGGGGTTGTACAATGAGCAGTTCTTC.

This chain links TRBV10-2 with TRBJ2-7; 14 bases map to TRBD2. With 6 bases clipped from V and 4 bases from J, the junction kept 5 bases outside the gene matches. The CDR3 length is 15 residues. The germline V gene encodes CDR1 WSHSY and CDR2 SAAADI. The CDR3 sequence: CASSSGTSGGYEQYF. The CDR3 DNA reads TGCGCCAGCAGCTCCGGGACTAGCGGGGGTTACGAGCAGTACTTC.